This paragraph reports one T cell receptor (beta chain). What it binds is not known. Profiled with immunoSEQ multiplex PCR; TCRdb holds only in-frame clones, not every one. In the table there are 90,000 to 120,000 clones, around 89% of which are singletons. The sample is drawn from a study of PD-1 blockade in classical Hodgkin lymphoma. General study points: Nivolumab starters within 1 year of ASCT were excluded.

In every patient, relapse followed autologous stem cell transplantation, while exposure to brentuximab vedotin differed. Here the sequenced sample was peripheral blood mononuclear cells (PBMCs), taken before the second cycle of nivolumab. The TCR comes from a human donor with classical Hodgkin lymphoma.

CDR3 coding DNA: TGTGCCAGCAGCGTAGACCAGGGGATTATTAGCACTGAAGCTTTCTTT. Translated, it gives CASSVDQGIISTEAFF. The rearrangement uses TRBV9 and TRBJ1-1; tentatively, D is TRBD1 (6 bases). CDR3 length: 16 amino acids. The V and J ends lost 0 bases and 4 bases respectively, with 16 bases between them. The germline V gene has CDR1 SGDLS and CDR2 YYNGEE.